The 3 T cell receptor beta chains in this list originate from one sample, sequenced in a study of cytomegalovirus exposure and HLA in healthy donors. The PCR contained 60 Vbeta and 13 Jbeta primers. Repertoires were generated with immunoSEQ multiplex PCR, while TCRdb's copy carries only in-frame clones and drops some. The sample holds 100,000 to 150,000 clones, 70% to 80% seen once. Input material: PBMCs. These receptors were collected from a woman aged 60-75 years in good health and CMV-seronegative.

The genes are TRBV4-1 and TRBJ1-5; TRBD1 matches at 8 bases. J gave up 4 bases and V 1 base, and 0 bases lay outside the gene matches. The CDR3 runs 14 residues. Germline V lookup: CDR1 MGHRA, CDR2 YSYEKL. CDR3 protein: CASSQGTGNQPQHF. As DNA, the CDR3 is TGCGCCAGCAGCCAAGGGACAGGGAATCAGCCCCAGCATTTT.

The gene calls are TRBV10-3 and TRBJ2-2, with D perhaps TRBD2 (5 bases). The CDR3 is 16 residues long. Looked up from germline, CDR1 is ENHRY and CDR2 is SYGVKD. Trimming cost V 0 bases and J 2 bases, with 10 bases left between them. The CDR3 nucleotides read TGTGCCATCAGTGAGTCCCCTACTAGTAACACCGGGGAGCTGTTTTTT. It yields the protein CAISESPTSNTGELFF.

The CDR3 spells CASSLSGTGAGYGYTF. The CDR3 bases are TGTGCCAGCAGTTTGTCCGGGACAGGGGCAGGATATGGCTACACCTTC. V is TRBV27 and J is TRBJ1-2, with 10 bases aligning to TRBD1. The CDR3 covers 16 residues. The ends lost 3 bases at V and 5 bases at J; junction bases unmatched: 9. The V gene's germline CDR1 is MNHEY and CDR2 SMNVEV (reference sequence).